This T cell receptor (beta chain) was identified in a study of brain metastases from non-small cell lung cancer. Findings of the study overall: Fewer infiltrating T cells were found in brain metastases than primaries. Paired brain metastases and primary tumors largely shared TCR repertoires. Compared with their matched primary tumors, roughly two thirds of brain metastases showed expanded T-cell clones.

A note on this clone: As yet, its antigen is unknown.

Using immunoSEQ multiplex PCR, the repertoire was profiled, and TCRdb retains in-frame clones only, with some absent. The top ten hold 18% of the sample, which has about 2,500 clones, approximately 80% seen once. The germline V gene encodes CDR1 LGHDT and CDR2 YNNKEL (reference sequence). With V trimmed by 8 bases and J by 5 bases, 4 bases remained unmatched. CDR3 length equals 12 residues. The sequence was collected from a donor aged 40 or older with non-small cell lung cancer. The sample comprised primary lung tumor tissue. The chain uses TRBV3-1 (or the pseudogene TRBV3-2) and TRBJ2-7; 9 positions match TRBD2. This chain's CDR3 is CASSRGGDEQYF. The CDR3 DNA sequence: TGTGCCAGCTCCCGCGGGGGGGACGAGCAGTACTTC.